The clone carrying this T cell receptor (beta chain) was found many times. These data belong to a study of early T cells in non-severe SARS-CoV-2 infection. Looking at the study overall: Sequenced bulk RNA came from whole blood that was unsorted, and chains were unpaired.

Unique molecular identifiers (one per individual cDNA molecule) were attached. A single record per CDR3 protein comes from TCRdb applying MiXCR to the 5' RACE reads. The sample has around 44,000 distinct CDR3 sequences, around a tenth seen once. Material for sequencing was whole blood. The receptor's source is an adult who was a healthcare worker with PCR-confirmed SARS-CoV-2 infection or an uninfected control (not recorded which).

CDR3 region: CASSLTGQGAEAFF. Written as DNA, the CDR3 is TGTGCCAGCAGCTTAACAGGACAGGGGGCTGAAGCTTTCTTT. The chain is built from TRBV7-9 and TRBJ1-1; 10 positions agree with TRBD1. Germline V CDR1 and CDR2: SEHNR, FQNEAQ (reference sequence). V lost 2 bases, J lost 6 bases, and 3 bases stayed unmatched. CDR3 length equals 14 residues.